These T cell receptor beta chains were read from a single sample in a study of blood T cell repertoires in COVID-19. Repertoires were generated with immunoSEQ multiplex PCR, while TCRdb's copy carries only in-frame clones and drops some. The data show around 20,000 clones, 88% seen once. Sample: peripheral blood. All receptors derive from a man aged 40-55 years with active COVID-19. The CDR3 runs from the conserved cysteine through the conserved F or W.

J: TRBJ2-3; V: TRBV24-1; CDR3: CATSDAARGFSTDTQYF
J: TRBJ2-1; V: TRBV19; CDR3: CASSIGLAGDWVEQFF
J: TRBJ1-2; V: TRBV4-1; CDR3: CASSQGTYRGYGYTF
J: TRBJ1-1; V: TRBV19; CDR3: CASSIGTVNTEAFF
J: TRBJ2-5; V: TRBV9; CDR3: CASSPQGGTSGRETQYF
J: TRBJ1-6; V: TRBV6-5; CDR3: CASSPDRGNSPLHF
J: TRBJ1-2; V: TRBV7-8; CDR3: CASSERSQPANYGYTF
J: TRBJ1-6; V: TRBV28; CDR3: CASSRPRDRYNSPLHF
J: TRBJ2-7; V: TRBV6-5; CDR3: CASTRSGEQYF
J: TRBJ2-1; V: TRBV18; CDR3: CASSPLSGRAYNEQFF
J: TRBJ1-2; V: TRBV19; CDR3: CASKFGDRGRGNYGYTF
J: TRBJ1-1; V: TRBV12-3/TRBV12-4; CDR3: CASSRQGETEAFF
J: TRBJ2-7; V: TRBV7-2; CDR3: CASSPNYEQYF
J: TRBJ1-1; V: TRBV19; CDR3: CASSVADWTEAFF
J: TRBJ2-3; V: TRBV24-1; CDR3: CATSRSGPSTDTQYF
J: TRBJ1-1; V: TRBV6-5; CDR3: CASSYSVASMNTEAFF
J: TRBJ1-5; V: TRBV4-2; CDR3: CASSQRGLQPQHF
J: TRBJ2-7; V: TRBV6-4; CDR3: CATSVGAGEQYF
J: TRBJ1-2; V: TRBV29-1; CDR3: CSVVWLWQGLGYTF
J: TRBJ1-1; V: TRBV19; CDR3: CASSRSGGDRDTEAFF
J: TRBJ1-1; V: TRBV5-4; CDR3: CASSPAGIGGYTEAFF
J: TRBJ2-3; V: TRBV6-6; CDR3: CASSYRAGTDTQYF
J: TRBJ2-7; V: TRBV19; CDR3: CASSRGSYEQCF
J: TRBJ2-5; V: TRBV27; CDR3: CASSLWTGGRQETQYF
J: TRBJ2-3; V: TRBV12-5; CDR3: CASGLGLADYTDTQYF
J: TRBJ2-2; V: TRBV27; CDR3: CASSDGTGDTGELFF
J: TRBJ2-3; V: TRBV7-2; CDR3: CASSLDGQGTDTQYF
J: TRBJ2-1; V: TRBV2; CDR3: CASSGAPDRGRVVFF
J: TRBJ1-4; V: TRBV5-6; CDR3: CASSFGATNEKLFF
J: TRBJ1-2; V: TRBV5-4; CDR3: CASSWMDRGNYGYTF
J: TRBJ2-1; V: TRBV27; CDR3: CASSRSYNEQFF
J: TRBJ2-3; V: TRBV11-3; CDR3: CASSLHSAGAADTQYF
J: TRBJ1-2; V: TRBV18; CDR3: CASSPGSAAQGLFYGYTF
J: TRBJ1-1; V: TRBV5-4; CDR3: CASSFFDRGEAFF